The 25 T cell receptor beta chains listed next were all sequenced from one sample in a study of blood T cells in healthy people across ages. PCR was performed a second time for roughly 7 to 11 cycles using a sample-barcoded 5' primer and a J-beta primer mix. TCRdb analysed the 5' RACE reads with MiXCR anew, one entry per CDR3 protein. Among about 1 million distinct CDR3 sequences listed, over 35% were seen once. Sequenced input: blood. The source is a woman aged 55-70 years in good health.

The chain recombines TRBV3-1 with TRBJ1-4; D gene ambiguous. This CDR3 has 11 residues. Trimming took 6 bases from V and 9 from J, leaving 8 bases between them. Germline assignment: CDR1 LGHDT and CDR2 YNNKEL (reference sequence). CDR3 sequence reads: CASRGSKKLFF. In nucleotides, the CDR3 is TGTGCCAGCAGGGGCAGTAAAAAACTGTTTTTT. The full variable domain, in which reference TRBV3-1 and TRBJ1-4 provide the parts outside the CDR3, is DTAVSQTPKYLVTQMGNDKSIKCEQNLGHDTMYWYKQDSKKFLKIMFSYNNKELIINETVPNRFSPKSPDKAHLNLHINSLELGDSAVYFCASRGSKKLFFGSGTQLSVL.

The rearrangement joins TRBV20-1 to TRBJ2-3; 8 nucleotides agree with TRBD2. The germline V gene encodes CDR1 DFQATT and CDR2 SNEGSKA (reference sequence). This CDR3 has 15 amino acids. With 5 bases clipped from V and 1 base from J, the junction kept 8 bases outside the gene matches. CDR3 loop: CSADQAGARTDTQYF. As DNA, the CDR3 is TGCAGTGCTGACCAAGCGGGAGCTCGCACAGATACGCAGTATTTT.

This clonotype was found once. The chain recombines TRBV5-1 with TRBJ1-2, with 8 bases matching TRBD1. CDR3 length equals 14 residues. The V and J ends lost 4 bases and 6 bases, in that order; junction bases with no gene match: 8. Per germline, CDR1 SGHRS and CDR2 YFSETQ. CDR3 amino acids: CASSPDRGGDGYTF. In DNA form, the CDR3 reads TGCGCCAGCAGCCCCGACAGGGGAGGGGATGGCTACACCTTC. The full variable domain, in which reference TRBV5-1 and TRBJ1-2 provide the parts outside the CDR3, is KAGVTQTPRYLIKTRGQQVTLSCSPISGHRSVSWYQQTPGQGLQFLFEYFSETQRNKGNFPGRFSGRQFSNSRSEMNVSTLELGDSALYLCASSPDRGGDGYTFGSGTRLTVV.

This chain's CDR3 is CASSNSRSCEQFF. CDR3 coding DNA: TGTGCCAGCAGCAATTCAAGGAGTTGCGAGCAGTTCTTC. This sequence joins TRBV21-1 and TRBJ2-1. TRBV21-1 is noted as a pseudogene. The CDR3 spans 13 residues.

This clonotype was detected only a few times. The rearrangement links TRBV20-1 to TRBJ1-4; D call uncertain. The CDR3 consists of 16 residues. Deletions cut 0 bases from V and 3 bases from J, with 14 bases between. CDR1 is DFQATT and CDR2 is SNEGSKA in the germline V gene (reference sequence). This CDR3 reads CSARDFRRGSNEKLFF. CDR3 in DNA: TGCAGTGCTAGAGATTTCCGCCGAGGTTCTAATGAAAAACTGTTTTTT.

In nucleotides, the CDR3 is TGTGCCAGCAGAAACCGGGACAGTAACAATGAGCAGTTCTTC. Amino acid sequence: CASRNRDSNNEQFF. V and J are TRBV12-3 or TRBV12-4 and TRBJ2-1, with 7 bases aligning to TRBD1. The CDR3 sequence is 14 residues long. V lost 6 bases to trimming and J lost 5 bases; unmatched junction nucleotides: 7.

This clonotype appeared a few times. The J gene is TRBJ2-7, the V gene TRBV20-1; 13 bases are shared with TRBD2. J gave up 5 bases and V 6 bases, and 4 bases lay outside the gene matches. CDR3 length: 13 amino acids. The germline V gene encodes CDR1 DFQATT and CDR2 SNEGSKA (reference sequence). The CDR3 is CSADGLAGDEQYF. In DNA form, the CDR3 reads TGCAGTGCCGACGGACTAGCGGGAGACGAGCAGTACTTC.

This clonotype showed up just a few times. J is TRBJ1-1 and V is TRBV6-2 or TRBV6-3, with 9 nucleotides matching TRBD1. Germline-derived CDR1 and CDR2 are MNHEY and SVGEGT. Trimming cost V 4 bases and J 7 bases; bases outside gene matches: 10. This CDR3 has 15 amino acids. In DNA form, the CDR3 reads TGTGCCAGCAGTTCTCTTTCAACAGGGGGCCGTGAAGCTTTCTTT. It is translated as CASSSLSTGGREAFF.

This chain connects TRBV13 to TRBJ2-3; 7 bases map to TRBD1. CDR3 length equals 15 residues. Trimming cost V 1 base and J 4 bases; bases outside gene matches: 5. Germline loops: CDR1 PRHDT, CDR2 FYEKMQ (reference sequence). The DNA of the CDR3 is TGTGCCAGCAGCTTAGTACCAACAGGGGCAGATACGCAGTATTTT. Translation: CASSLVPTGADTQYF.

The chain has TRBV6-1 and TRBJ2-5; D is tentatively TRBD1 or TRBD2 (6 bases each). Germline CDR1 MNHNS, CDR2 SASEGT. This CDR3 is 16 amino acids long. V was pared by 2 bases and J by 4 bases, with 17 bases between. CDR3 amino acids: CASSEIEGGVRETQYF. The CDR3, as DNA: TGTGCCAGCAGTGAAATAGAGGGGGGAGTTAGAGAGACCCAGTACTTC.

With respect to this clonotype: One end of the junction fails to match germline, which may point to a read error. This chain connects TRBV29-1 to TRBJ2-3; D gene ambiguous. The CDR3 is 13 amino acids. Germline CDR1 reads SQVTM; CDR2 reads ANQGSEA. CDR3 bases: TGCAGCGTTGACGCTAGGTTAACAGAGACGCAGTATTTT. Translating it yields CSVDARLTETQYF.

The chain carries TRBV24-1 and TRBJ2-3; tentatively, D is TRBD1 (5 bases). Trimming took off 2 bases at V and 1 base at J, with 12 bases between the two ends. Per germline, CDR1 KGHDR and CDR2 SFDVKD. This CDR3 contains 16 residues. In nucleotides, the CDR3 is TGTGCCACCAGTGATTCGCCTAAAGGGGGCACAGATACGCAGTATTTT. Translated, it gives CATSDSPKGGTDTQYF.

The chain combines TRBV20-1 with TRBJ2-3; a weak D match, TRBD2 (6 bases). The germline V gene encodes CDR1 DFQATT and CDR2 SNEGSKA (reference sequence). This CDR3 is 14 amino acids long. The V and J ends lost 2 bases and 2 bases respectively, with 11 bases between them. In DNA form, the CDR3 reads TGCAGTGCTAGAATTAGCGGCCCCACAGATACGCAGTATTTT. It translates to CSARISGPTDTQYF.

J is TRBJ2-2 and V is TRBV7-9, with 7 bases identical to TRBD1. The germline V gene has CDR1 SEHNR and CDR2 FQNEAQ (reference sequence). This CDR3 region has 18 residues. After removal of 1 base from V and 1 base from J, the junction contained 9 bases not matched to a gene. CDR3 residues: CASSLDIGQVLNTGELFF. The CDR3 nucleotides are TGTGCCAGCAGCTTAGACATCGGACAGGTACTGAACACCGGGGAGCTGTTTTTT. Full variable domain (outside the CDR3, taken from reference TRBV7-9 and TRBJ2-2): DTGVSQNPRHKITKRGQNVTFRCDPISEHNRLYWYRQTLGQGPEFLTYFQNEAQLEKSRLLSDRFSAERPKGSFSTLEIQRTEQGDSAMYLCASSLDIGQVLNTGELFFGEGSRLTVL.

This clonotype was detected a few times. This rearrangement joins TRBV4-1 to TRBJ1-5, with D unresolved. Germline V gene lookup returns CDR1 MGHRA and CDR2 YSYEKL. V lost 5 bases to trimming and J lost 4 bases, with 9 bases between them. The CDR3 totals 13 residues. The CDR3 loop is CASSGIINQPQHF. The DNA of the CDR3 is TGCGCCAGCAGCGGCATAATTAATCAGCCCCAGCATTTT.

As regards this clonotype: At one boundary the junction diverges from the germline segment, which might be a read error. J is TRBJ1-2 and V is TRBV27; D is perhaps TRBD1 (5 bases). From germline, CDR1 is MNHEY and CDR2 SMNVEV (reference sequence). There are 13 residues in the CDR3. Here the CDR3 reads CASSFRDGYGCTF. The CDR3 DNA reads TGTGCCAGCAGTTTCAGGGATGGCTATGGCTGCACCTTC.

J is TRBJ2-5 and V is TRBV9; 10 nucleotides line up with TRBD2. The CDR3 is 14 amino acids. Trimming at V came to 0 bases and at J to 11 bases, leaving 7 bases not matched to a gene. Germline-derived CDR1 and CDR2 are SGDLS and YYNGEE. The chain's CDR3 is CASSVGTSGIEQYF. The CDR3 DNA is TGTGCCAGCAGCGTAGGGACTAGCGGCATTGAGCAGTACTTC.

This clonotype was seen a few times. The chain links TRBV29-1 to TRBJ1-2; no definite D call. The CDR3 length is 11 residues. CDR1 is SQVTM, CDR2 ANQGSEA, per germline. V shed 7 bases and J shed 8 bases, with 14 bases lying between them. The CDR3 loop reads CSGGRSGGYTF. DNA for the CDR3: TGCAGCGGCGGCCGATCGGGGGGCTACACCTTC.

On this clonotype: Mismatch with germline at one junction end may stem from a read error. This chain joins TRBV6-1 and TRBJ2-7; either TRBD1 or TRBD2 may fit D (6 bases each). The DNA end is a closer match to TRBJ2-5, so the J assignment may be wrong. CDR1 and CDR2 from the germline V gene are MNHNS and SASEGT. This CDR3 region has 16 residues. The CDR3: CASNELKGGQQETQYF. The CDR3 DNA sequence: TGTGCCAGCAATGAACTGAAAGGGGGGCAGCAAGAGACCCAGTACTTC.

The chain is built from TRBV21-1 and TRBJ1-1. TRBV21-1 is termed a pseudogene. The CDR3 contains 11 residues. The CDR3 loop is CAIQLIPEAFF. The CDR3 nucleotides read TGTGCCATCCAACTCATTCCTGAAGCTTTCTTT.

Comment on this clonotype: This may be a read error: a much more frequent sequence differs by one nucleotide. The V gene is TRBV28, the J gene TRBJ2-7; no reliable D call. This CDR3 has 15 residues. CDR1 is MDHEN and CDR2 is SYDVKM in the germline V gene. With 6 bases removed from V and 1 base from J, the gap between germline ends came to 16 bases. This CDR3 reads CASSPSSGRSYEQYF. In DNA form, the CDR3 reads TGTGCCAGCAGCCCGAGTTCGGGCAGGTCCTACGAGCAGTACTTC.

CDR3 loop: CSVDSGNTIYF. The CDR3 nucleotides are TGCAGCGTCGACAGTGGAAACACCATATATTTT. The chain is built from TRBV29-1 and TRBJ1-3; possibly TRBD1 for D (5 bases). Germline CDR1 and CDR2: SQVTM and ANQGSEA. CDR3 length: 11 amino acids. V was trimmed by 6 bases and J by 3 bases, leaving 6 bases between them. The whole variable domain, remainder taken from reference TRBV29-1 and TRBJ1-3, is SAVISQKPSRDICQRGTSLTIQCQVDSQVTMMFWYRQQPGQSLTLIATANQGSEATYESGFVIDKFPISRPNLTFSTLTVSNMSPEDSSIYLCSVDSGNTIYFGEGSWLTVV.

The DNA of the CDR3 is TGTGCCAGCAGTTTCAGCGGGGCTGGGAAGCGGCCCCAGCATTTT. Translation gives CASSFSGAGKRPQHF. The V and J genes are TRBV28 and TRBJ1-5, with D perhaps TRBD1 (5 bases). Trimming left V 3 bases short and J 9 bases short, with 18 bases between. CDR3 length equals 15 residues. Germline V gene data show CDR1 as MDHEN and CDR2 as SYDVKM.

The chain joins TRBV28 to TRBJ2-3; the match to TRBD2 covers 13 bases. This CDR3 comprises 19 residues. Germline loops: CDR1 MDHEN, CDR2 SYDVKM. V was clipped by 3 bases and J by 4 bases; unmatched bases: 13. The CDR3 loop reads CASSFRTSGSQFAADTQYF. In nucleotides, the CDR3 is TGTGCCAGCAGTTTCCGGACTAGCGGGAGCCAATTTGCGGCAGATACGCAGTATTTT. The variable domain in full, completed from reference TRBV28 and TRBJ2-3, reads DVKVTQSSRYLVKRTGEKVFLECVQDMDHENMFWYRQDPGLGLRLIYFSYDVKMKEKGDIPEGYSVSREKKERFSLILESASTNQTSMYLCASSFRTSGSQFAADTQYFGPGTRLTVL.

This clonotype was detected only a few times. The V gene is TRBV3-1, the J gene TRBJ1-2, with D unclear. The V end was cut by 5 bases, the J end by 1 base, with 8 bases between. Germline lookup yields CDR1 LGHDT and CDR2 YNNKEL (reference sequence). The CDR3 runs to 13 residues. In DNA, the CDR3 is TGTGCCAGCAGCTCGACAATTAACTATGGCTACACCTTC. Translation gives CASSSTINYGYTF. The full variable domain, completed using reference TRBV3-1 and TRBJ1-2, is DTAVSQTPKYLVTQMGNDKSIKCEQNLGHDTMYWYKQDSKKFLKIMFSYNNKELIINETVPNRFSPKSPDKAHLNLHINSLELGDSAVYFCASSSTINYGYTFGSGTRLTVV.